These T cell receptor beta chains were read from a single sample in a study of CD8 T cells in Susac syndrome. From the immunoSEQ multiplex PCR reads, TCRdb called clonotypes with MiXCR, one entry per CDR3 protein. Of about 160,000 distinct CDR3 sequences in the sample, just over 90% were seen once. The sequenced sample consisted of CD4+ T cells from PBMCs. All receptors derive from a human donor in good health. Each CDR3 is given with its conserved first and last residue. Fields, in order: D gene, V gene, clone size, J gene, CDR3 protein, CDR3 DNA. The D gene is left open where the match is weak. For some rows the clone size is stated as once, few or many, or as a class when expanded; others skip it.

D gene: .; V gene: TRBV2; clone size: .; J gene: TRBJ2-5; CDR3 protein: CASKVGETQYF; CDR3 DNA: TGTGCCAGCAAGGTGGGAGAGACCCAGTACTTC
D gene: .; V gene: TRBV28; clone size: .; J gene: TRBJ2-6; CDR3 protein: CASRYTGTSGANVLTF; CDR3 DNA: TGTGCCAGCAGATACACAGGGACCTCTGGGGCCAACGTCCTGACTTTC
D gene: .; V gene: TRBV7-9; clone size: .; J gene: TRBJ2-3; CDR3 protein: CASSLGRSSTDTQYF; CDR3 DNA: TGTGCCAGCAGCCTCGGGCGGTCTAGCACAGATACGCAGTATTTT
D gene: .; V gene: TRBV29-1; clone size: .; J gene: TRBJ2-1; CDR3 protein: CSVLSGLYNEQFF; CDR3 DNA: TGCAGCGTTCTTAGCGGACTCTACAATGAGCAGTTCTTC
D gene: .; V gene: TRBV29-1; clone size: .; J gene: TRBJ2-1; CDR3 protein: CSVEDSSSYNEQFF; CDR3 DNA: TGCAGCGTTGAAGACTCCAGCTCCTACAATGAGCAGTTCTTC
D gene: .; V gene: TRBV6-5; clone size: .; J gene: TRBJ1-1; CDR3 protein: CASSARGGNTEAFF; CDR3 DNA: TGTGCCAGCAGTGCCCGGGGCGGGAACACTGAAGCTTTCTTT
D gene: TRBD2; V gene: TRBV5-1; clone size: .; J gene: TRBJ2-7; CDR3 protein: CASSGGTSGSYEQYF; CDR3 DNA: TGCGCCAGCAGCGGGGGGACTAGCGGTTCCTACGAGCAGTACTTC
D gene: TRBD1; V gene: TRBV7-3; clone size: .; J gene: TRBJ1-2; CDR3 protein: CASSPGTGDLYGYTF; CDR3 DNA: TGTGCCAGCAGCCCCGGGACAGGGGACCTCTATGGCTACACCTTC
D gene: .; V gene: TRBV7-3; clone size: few; J gene: TRBJ2-7; CDR3 protein: CASSQGPSYEQYF; CDR3 DNA: TGTGCCAGCAGCCAGGGACCCTCCTACGAGCAGTACTTC
D gene: .; V gene: TRBV5-6; clone size: once; J gene: TRBJ1-1; CDR3 protein: CASSVPPGNTEAFF; CDR3 DNA: TGTGCCAGCAGCGTACCCCCCGGGAACACTGAAGCTTTCTTT
D gene: .; V gene: TRBV7-9; clone size: .; J gene: TRBJ2-1; CDR3 protein: CASSLTSSYNEQFF; CDR3 DNA: TGTGCCAGCAGCTTAACGAGCTCCTACAATGAGCAGTTCTTC
D gene: .; V gene: TRBV24-1; clone size: once; J gene: TRBJ2-3; CDR3 protein: CATSDPGTDTQYF; CDR3 DNA: TGTGCCACCAGTGATCCCGGCACAGATACGCAGTATTTT
D gene: .; V gene: TRBV28; clone size: .; J gene: TRBJ1-2; CDR3 protein: CASSTNREGESGYTF; CDR3 DNA: TGTGCCAGCAGTACGAACAGGGAGGGGGAAAGTGGCTACACCTTC
D gene: .; V gene: TRBV10-2; clone size: .; J gene: TRBJ1-2; CDR3 protein: CASGEKYPRTF; CDR3 DNA: TGCGCCAGCGGGGAGAAGTACCCTAGGACCTTC
D gene: TRBD2; V gene: TRBV18; clone size: once; J gene: TRBJ2-1; CDR3 protein: CASSTSGGDSYNEQFF; CDR3 DNA: TGTGCCAGCTCAACGAGCGGGGGGGACTCCTACAATGAGCAGTTCTTC